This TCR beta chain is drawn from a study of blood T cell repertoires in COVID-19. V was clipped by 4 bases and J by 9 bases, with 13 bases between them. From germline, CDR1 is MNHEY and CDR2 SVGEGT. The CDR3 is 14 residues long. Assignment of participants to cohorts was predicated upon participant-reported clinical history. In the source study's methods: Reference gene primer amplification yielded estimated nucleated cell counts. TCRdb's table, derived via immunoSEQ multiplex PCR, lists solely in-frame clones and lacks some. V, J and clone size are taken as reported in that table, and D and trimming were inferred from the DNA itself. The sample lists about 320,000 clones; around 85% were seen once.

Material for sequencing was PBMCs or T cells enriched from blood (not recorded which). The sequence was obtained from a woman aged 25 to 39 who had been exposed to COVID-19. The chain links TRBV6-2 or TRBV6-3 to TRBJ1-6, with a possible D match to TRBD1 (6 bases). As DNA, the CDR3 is TGTGCCAGCAGTTCCCAGGGGATCGGTTCACCCCTCCACTTT. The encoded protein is CASSSQGIGSPLHF.